Included here is one T cell receptor (beta chain) sequence, with context. These data originate in a study of CD8+ T cells in alopecia areata. cDNA serving as the sequencing template came from extracted, reverse transcribed RNA. The protocol was immunoSEQ multiplex PCR, while the TCRdb copy is restricted to in-frame clones and leaves out a portion. The sample consists of around 120,000 clones, approximately 52% of them appearing once. Treatment here: oral pan-JAK inhibitor, 5-10 mg twice daily. Researchers gathered lesional scalp punch biopsies and peripheral blood from patients with alopecia areata. This CDR3 is built from 14 residues. V was shortened by 5 bases and J by 4 bases, with 15 bases between the two germline ends. Looked up from germline, CDR1 is GTSNPN and CDR2 is SVGIG (reference sequence).

The specimen comprised CD8+ T cells sorted from blood, sampled at week 4, from a patient treated with tofacitinib. This rearrangement joins TRBV30 to TRBJ1-5; possibly TRBD1 for D (6 bases). This TCR derives from a human donor with alopecia areata. The CDR3: CAWAPGQPNQPQHF. CDR3 DNA: TGTGCCTGGGCGCCAGGACAGCCTAATCAGCCCCAGCATTTT.